This T cell receptor (beta chain) came from a study of shared clonotypes between healthy human individuals. Assay used: immunoSEQ multiplex PCR; TCRdb lists only in-frame clones, some missing. The data hold approximately 2.1 million clones, with approximately 95% observed a single time. The donors, healthy adults who were HIV-negative, had experienced no recent acute infections or vaccinations. The CDR3 consists of 15 residues. Per the germline V gene, CDR1 is SEHNR and CDR2 is FQNEAQ (reference sequence). Trimming cost V 1 base and J 2 bases, with 11 bases left between them. The V and J genes are TRBV7-9 and TRBJ2-5, with D hard to call. Sample: naive CD4+ T cells from PBMCs. Subset here: CD45RA+ positively selected. The sequence was obtained from a man between 18 and 35 years old in good health. Some clones in this sample may be carry-over from other donors' samples. CDR3 amino acids: CASSLVPGAQETQYF. CDR3 bases: TGTGCCAGCAGCTTAGTTCCCGGCGCACAAGAGACCCAGTACTTC. Complete variable domain (other parts from reference TRBV7-9 and TRBJ2-5): DTGVSQNPRHKITKRGQNVTFRCDPISEHNRLYWYRQTLGQGPEFLTYFQNEAQLEKSRLLSDRFSAERPKGSFSTLEIQRTEQGDSAMYLCASSLVPGAQETQYFGPGTRLLVL.